This T cell receptor beta chain was retrieved from a study of graft-versus-host responses after intestinal transplantation. For the study at large: Each of the recipients got a multivisceral, liver-intestinal, or isolated intestinal transplant. Among the recipients, all got anti-thymocyte globulin induction and then tacrolimus and steroids for roughly three years.

Assay: immunoSEQ multiplex PCR; the TCRdb copy retains only in-frame clones and omits some. The repertoire holds about 40,000 clones, with around nine tenths as singletons. In the case of this clone: No antigen is known for it.

Germline V CDR1 and CDR2: MGHRA, YSYEKL. The CDR3 is 14 residues long. Between the trimmed V and J ends, which lost 1 base and 4 bases, there was a span of 10 bases. General observations from the study: Among circulating GvH clones, peak levels were associated with early post-transplant declines in HvG clones. Researchers found GvH clones in recipient marrow, and some showed up first in ileum or blood.

The sequence derives from a human patient who received an intestinal transplant, so some T cells may come from the graft donor. Here the sequenced sample was PBMCs, taken about nine months after transplant. This chain links TRBV4-1 with TRBJ1-1, with unresolved D. CDR3 in amino acids: CASSQVDAITEAFF. CDR3 in DNA: TGCGCCAGCAGCCAAGTGGATGCTATCACTGAAGCTTTCTTT.